A single sample is the source of the 3 T cell receptor beta chains below, sequenced in a study of control samples from healthy donors and cancer patients (TCRdb year 2020). The library was prepared using the immunoSEQ multiplex PCR assay. TCRdb carries this immuneACCESS record with in-frame sequences only. Its versions omit some clonotypes, under half of them owing to an unresolved V gene in the studies checked, with the rest unexplained. This sample has over 200,000 clones in its table, and roughly 80% of those were observed once. Of the sample, less than 15% is held by the ten largest clones. Material for sequencing was PBMCs. These receptor sequences come from a woman in her fifties or sixties with lung cancer.

The chain links TRBV9 to TRBJ1-3, with D maybe TRBD1 (5 bases). The germline V gene encodes CDR1 SGDLS and CDR2 YYNGEE. The CDR3 extends over 14 amino acids. V gave up 4 bases and J gave up 4 bases, with 12 bases separating them. Here the CDR3 DNA reads TGTGCCAGCAGCCCGTCGGGGCTAGGAAACACCATATATTTT. As protein: CASSPSGLGNTIYF.

The chain employs TRBV27 and TRBJ2-7, with D unclear. Germline V gives CDR1 MNHEY, CDR2 SMNVEV (reference sequence). V was shortened by 3 bases and J by 2 bases, with 8 bases between the two germline ends. This CDR3 spans 13 amino acids. Here the CDR3 DNA reads TGTGCCAGCAGTTTCCGGCCCGCCTACGAGCAGTACTTC. Protein product: CASSFRPAYEQYF.

Here the CDR3 reads CASNLQGGGYTF. CDR3 coding DNA: TGTGCCAGCAACCTACAGGGTGGTGGCTACACCTTC. This rearrangement joins TRBV6-5 to TRBJ1-2; perhaps TRBD1 as D (6 bases). Germline assignment: CDR1 MNHEY and CDR2 SVGAGI. The CDR3 contains 12 residues. Deletions cut 7 bases from V and 7 bases from J, with 13 bases between.